This T cell receptor (beta chain) was captured in a study of T-cell memory formation after mild COVID-19. Study as a whole: Largely, TCR clusters stayed within a single donor.

This clonotype was seen a few times. Its antigen is currently unknown. TCRdb recomputed calls from the 5' RACE reads with MiXCR, one row per CDR3 protein. This sample has about 470,000 distinct CDR3 sequences, with approximately 23% found just once. Points from the study as a whole: Whether second-wave clones peaking at day 37 were SARS-CoV-2 specific went unconfirmed.

The material sequenced was PBMCs or a T cell subset sorted from them (not recorded which). The TCR was taken from an adult woman who had mild COVID-19 (a few samples of this study predate the infection). Cell type and time point are not known.

The CDR3 is CASSTGTGEGGYTF. In DNA form, the CDR3 reads TGTGCCAGCAGCACAGGGACAGGGGAAGGGGGCTACACCTTC. The chain is built from TRBV7-6 and TRBJ1-2, with TRBD1 identical over 10 bases. The CDR3 runs 14 residues. With V trimmed by 5 bases and J by 8 bases, 8 bases remained unmatched. CDR1 is SGHVS, CDR2 FNYEAQ, per germline.